This entry is about one T cell receptor beta chain. Its antigen is currently not known. The input lacks base qualities; no much larger clone sits a single base away. RNA was extracted using the RNeasy kit, and roughly 0.5 to 1 microgram was reverse transcribed with random hexamers. The immunoSEQ multiplex PCR assay, covering 54 Vbeta and 13 Jbeta segments, was used to amplify TCR beta CDR3 regions. To correct PCR amplification bias, a synthetic template baseline was used for both primer optimization and computational correction. Regarding the original processing steps: Reads were annotated to V, D and J genes according to IMGT and were analyzed with immunoSEQ Analyzer, with only productive sequences retained. Clonality was calculated as one minus the Shannon entropy normalized by log2 of the number of productive unique sequences. Public and private clones were assessed among the 100 most prevalent clones of each patient and control. Susac-specific clones were defined as absent from healthy and MS cohorts, over a thousand published viral clones and other ImmuneACCESS disease sequences. Through fastp at Q25 and MiXCR, TCRdb rebuilt clones from the public reads, retaining in-frame beta chains. Rows with a matching CDR3 protein are joined into one entry that keeps the most common DNA and genes. The V and J calls and clone size come from TCRdb's table, not from the authors' own analysis. For this sample there are 100,000 or so distinct CDR3 sequences; around 90% appear just once. Of the sample, approximately 0.12% is held by the ten largest clones.

The data originate from a study of CD8 T cells in Susac syndrome (dated by TCRdb to the late 2010s). For the study in its entirety: Whether CD8+ T cell activation and differentiation in Susac syndrome was antigen driven was tested using repertoire sequencing. The clonality of the CD8+ T cell repertoire was compared across about 12 healthy donors, roughly 14 Susac syndrome patients and about 16 multiple sclerosis patients.

The cysteine opens and the phenylalanine closes a CDR3 of 14 amino acids. Here the CDR3 DNA is all that survives: 42 bases in frame from base 1. The germline V gene (reference sequence) sets CDR1 to PRHDT and CDR2 to FYEKMQ. Ends trimmed: V by 2 bases, J by 5 bases; bases unmatched to a gene: 3. Peripheral blood CD8+ and CD4+ T cells from healthy donors, Susac syndrome patients and multiple sclerosis patients were profiled using high-throughput TCR beta sequencing. Healthy donors were age- and sex-matched controls. Bulk CD8+ and CD4+ T cells were purified by magnetic negative isolation, whereas CD8+ TEMRA cells were enriched by FACS. Blood was drawn into EDTA tubes, processed within 24 hours, and PBMCs were isolated by density gradient centrifugation. PBMCs intended for TCR sequencing were cryopreserved in liquid nitrogen and were subsequently thawed in a 37 degrees C water bath. Purity of sorted or isolated CD4+, CD8+ and CD8+ TEMRA cells was at least 90%.

The study at large found these results: The TCR sequencing and HLA analysis was acknowledged to have included a relatively small number of individuals.

Sample: CD8+ T cells from PBMCs. The clonotype comes from a human donor in good health. The V and J genes are TRBV13 and TRBJ2-1; 7 central nucleotides agree with TRBD1. The CDR3 amino acid sequence is: CASSLKGGHNEQFF. Read as DNA, the sequence is TGTGCCAGCAGCTTAAAAGGGGGCCACAATGAGCAGTTCTTC.